These 32 T cell receptor beta chains came from one sample sequenced in a study of T-cell reconstitution after alpha-beta-depleted transplantation in children (dated by TCRdb to 2016 to 2017). The label giving this sample's treatment or condition can be read as: allogeneic hematopoietic cell transplantation with graft depleted of TCRalphabeta T cells and CD19 B cells. Receptors were amplified or captured by PCR. The reads were generated on an Illumina HiSeq 2500. TCR library preparation used molecular barcoding, with unique molecular identifiers applied to normalize quantification of the TCRbeta repertoire. Using fastp trimming at Q25 and MiXCR clonotype assembly, TCRdb reanalyzed the public sequencing data and kept in-frame beta chains. When rows share a CDR3 protein, they turn into one entry using the most common DNA and genes. The sample contains fewer than 250,000 distinct CDR3 sequences, 6.5% to 9% of them found a single time. Clones ranked in the top ten supply roughly 5.8% of the sample.

Material: PBMCs, mostly from graft donor cells, obtained 180 days after TCRalphabeta/CD19-depleted stem cell transplant. All receptors come from a male patient under 18 who had a stem cell transplant for acute lymphoblastic leukemia, so the T cells may come from the graft donor.

This clonotype was picked up many times. CDR3 protein: CSVVVGGPPYNEQFF. CDR3 nucleotide sequence: TGCAGCGTTGTTGTGGGGGGGCCCCCCTACAATGAGCAGTTCTTC. The genes are TRBV29-1 and TRBJ2-1; D is possibly TRBD2 (7 bases). The CDR3 spans 15 residues. V lost 4 bases and J 2 bases, leaving 15 bases between the germline ends. CDR1 and CDR2 (germline): SQVTM, ANQGSEA.

This clonotype was observed a handful of times. The V and J genes are TRBV20-1 and TRBJ1-1; TRBD1 matches 10 bases. In germline, CDR1 is DFQATT, CDR2 SNEGSKA (reference sequence). CDR3 length: 13 residues. The V segment lost 5 bases and the J segment 10 bases; nucleotides outside the gene matches: 10. CDR3 in amino acids: CSARDRGVLGAFF. Here the CDR3 DNA reads TGCAGTGCTCGGGACAGGGGAGTCTTGGGAGCTTTCTTT.

This clonotype was found many times. CDR3 loop: CSAISGTGELFF. CDR3 sequence (DNA): TGCAGTGCAATCAGCGGAACCGGGGAGCTGTTTTTT. This chain uses TRBV20-1 with TRBJ2-2; D perhaps matches TRBD2 (5 bases). This CDR3 spans 12 amino acids. Trimming cost V 6 bases and J 5 bases, with 10 bases left between them. Looked up from germline, CDR1 is DFQATT and CDR2 is SNEGSKA (reference sequence).

Ten or more counts support this clonotype. The chain employs TRBV5-6 and TRBJ1-1; D call uncertain. In germline, CDR1 is SGHDT, CDR2 YYEEEE. V lost 1 base and J lost 0, with 16 bases in between. The CDR3 has 17 residues. The CDR3 nucleotides read TGTGCCAGCAGCTTGAGGCCCTTTCCCTTCATGAACACTGAAGCTTTCTTT. This translates into CASSLRPFPFMNTEAFF.

This clonotype was observed at least ten times. The chain carries TRBV20-1 and TRBJ2-7, with TRBD1 matching 8 bases. Germline V lookup: CDR1 DFQATT, CDR2 SNEGSKA (reference sequence). V dropped 0 bases and J dropped 2; count of bases not matched to a gene: 9. The CDR3 totals 16 residues. The CDR3 region is CSARDGAGGKPYEQYF. CDR3 coding DNA: TGCAGTGCTAGAGATGGGGCAGGGGGCAAGCCCTACGAGCAGTACTTC.

At least ten counts were recorded for this clonotype. The rearrangement joins TRBV6-5 to TRBJ1-1; TRBD1 agrees at 8 bases. The germline CDR1 and CDR2 sequences are MNHEY and SVGAGI. This CDR3 is built from 14 residues. J lost 1 base, V lost 4 bases, and 2 bases had no gene match. The CDR3 bases are TGTGCCAGCAGTTGGACAGGGCCGAACACTGAAGCTTTCTTT. Protein sequence: CASSWTGPNTEAFF.

This clonotype was recorded many times. The V gene is TRBV9, the J gene TRBJ2-1; weak D call: TRBD2 (7 bases). V lost 3 bases and J lost 7, with 17 bases in between. This CDR3 region has 15 residues. Germline V gene data show CDR1 as SGDLS and CDR2 as YYNGEE. The CDR3 sequence: CASSGGGPEGNEQFF. In DNA form, the CDR3 reads TGTGCCAGCAGCGGGGGGGGCCCGGAAGGAAATGAGCAGTTCTTC.

This clonotype was picked up many times. The rearrangement joins TRBV27 to TRBJ2-1, with unresolved D. Germline V gene lookup returns CDR1 MNHEY and CDR2 SMNVEV (reference sequence). There are 12 residues in the CDR3. Trimming took off 3 bases at V and 10 bases at J, with 10 bases between the two ends. The DNA for the CDR3 is TGTGCCAGCAGTTTGGGGATAGGGGAGCAGTTCTTC. This translates into CASSLGIGEQFF.

There are many counts of this clonotype. V gene TRBV15 combines with J gene TRBJ2-1; the D gene is possibly TRBD2 (6 bases). V was cut by 0 bases and J by 7 bases, with 10 bases left in between. The CDR3 consists of 14 residues. Germline V gene lookup returns CDR1 LNHNV and CDR2 YYDKDF (reference sequence). CDR3 protein: CATSRDSGRNEQFF. The DNA for the CDR3 is TGTGCCACCAGCAGAGACTCGGGGAGGAATGAGCAGTTCTTC.

This clonotype was seen ten or more times. V is TRBV7-8 and J is TRBJ1-5; 8 bases match TRBD1. Germline CDR1 is SGHVS and CDR2 is FQNEAQ. The CDR3 length is 16 residues. V gave up 3 bases and J gave up 4 bases; unmatched junction bases: 8. As DNA, the CDR3 is TGTGCCAGCAGCTTTGGCTTGACAGGGGTGAATCAGCCCCAGCATTTT. Its translation: CASSFGLTGVNQPQHF.

Ten or more counts support this clonotype. V gene TRBV28 combines with J gene TRBJ2-7; 8 bases line up with TRBD2. Germline CDR1 is MDHEN and CDR2 is SYDVKM. With V trimmed by 5 bases and J by 1 base, 13 bases remained unmatched. CDR3 length equals 17 residues. CDR3 coding DNA: TGTGCCAGCAGTGCGGCCAGCGGACTAGCCAGTTCCTACGAGCAGTACTTC. Its translation is CASSAASGLASSYEQYF.

This clonotype was recorded many times. This sequence joins TRBV20-1 and TRBJ1-1; D is perhaps TRBD1 (5 bases). The V end was cut by 1 base, the J end by 1 base, with 13 bases between. Germline values: CDR1 DFQATT, CDR2 SNEGSKA (reference sequence). CDR3 length equals 15 residues. CDR3 coding DNA: TGCAGTGCTAGAGTGGGGGGGTGGCAGAACACTGAAGCTTTCTTT. Protein product: CSARVGGWQNTEAFF.

This clonotype was observed at least ten times. The V gene is TRBV10-3, the J gene TRBJ2-7, with 8 bases identical to TRBD2. The length of the CDR3 is 13 residues. Germline CDR1 and CDR2: ENHRY and SYGVKD. V dropped 7 bases and J dropped 5; count of bases not matched to a gene: 7. The CDR3: CAITPTSADEQYF. The CDR3 DNA sequence: TGTGCCATCACCCCGACTAGCGCGGACGAGCAGTACTTC.

This clonotype was found many times. The chain has TRBV7-2 and TRBJ1-2; D is unresolved. Per the germline V gene, CDR1 is SGHTA and CDR2 is FQGNSA. V lost 0 bases, J lost 4 bases, and 9 bases lay in between. CDR3 length: 14 amino acids. The CDR3 here is CASSLARVGYGYTF. For the CDR3, the DNA is TGTGCCAGCAGCTTAGCAAGGGTAGGCTATGGCTACACCTTC.

This clonotype was seen a few times. The rearrangement uses TRBV2 and TRBJ2-2; the match to TRBD2 covers 8 bases. The trim removed 0 bases at V and 2 bases at J, leaving 5 bases unmatched. The length of the CDR3 is 17 residues. Per the germline V gene, CDR1 is SNHLY and CDR2 is FYNNEI. CDR3 loop: CASSEARTSRNTGELFF. The DNA for the CDR3 is TGTGCCAGCAGTGAAGCCCGGACTAGCAGAAACACCGGGGAGCTGTTTTTT.

At least ten counts were recorded for this clonotype. The chain joins TRBV3-1 to TRBJ2-3; 10 positions agree with TRBD2. CDR3 length: 15 amino acids. Germline values: CDR1 LGHDT, CDR2 YNNKEL (reference sequence). V gave up 4 bases and J gave up 4 bases; unmatched junction bases: 5. CDR3 loop: CASSREAGGADTQYF. DNA of the CDR3: TGTGCCAGCAGCCGGGAAGCGGGGGGGGCAGATACGCAGTATTTT.

At least ten counts were recorded for this clonotype. This chain connects TRBV5-1 to TRBJ2-1; 10 bases fit TRBD2. The CDR3 extends over 17 amino acids. J lost 2 bases, V lost 0 bases, and 5 bases had no gene match. Germline V gene lookup returns CDR1 SGHRS and CDR2 YFSETQ. The CDR3 nucleotides are TGCGCCAGCAGCTTGGCCGGGCTAGCGGGGGCCTACAATGAGCAGTTCTTC. Protein: CASSLAGLAGAYNEQFF.

This clonotype appeared many times. The chain has TRBV24-1 and TRBJ2-7; either TRBD1 or TRBD2 may fit D (5 bases each). Germline lookup yields CDR1 KGHDR and CDR2 SFDVKD. Trimming pared 4 bases from V and 3 bases from J, leaving 15 bases between. The CDR3 is 15 amino acids. CDR3 loop: CATSETGGPLYEQYF. CDR3 nucleotide sequence: TGTGCCACCAGTGAAACAGGAGGCCCCCTCTACGAGCAGTACTTC.

J is TRBJ2-7 and V is TRBV15; D is unresolved. The CDR3 covers 8 residues. Germline lookup yields CDR1 LNHNV and CDR2 YYDKDF (reference sequence). V lost 8 bases and J 11 bases, leaving 7 bases between the germline ends. DNA for the CDR3: TGTGCCACCGATTGGGAGTACTTC. This translates into CATDWEYF.

This clonotype has a count of ten or more. The CDR3 nucleotides read TGTGCCACACTACTGGGGGAGACCCAGTACTTC. Its translation: CATLLGETQYF. The chain is built from TRBV27 and TRBJ2-5; no reliable D call. Germline values: CDR1 MNHEY, CDR2 SMNVEV (reference sequence). This CDR3 spans 11 amino acids. V lost 10 bases and J lost 5, with 11 bases in between.

This clonotype was seen at least ten times. CDR3 sequence: CASSQEIGRVAHGYTF. CDR3 bases: TGCGCCAGCAGCCAAGAGATTGGCAGGGTCGCTCACGGCTACACCTTC. This chain links TRBV4-3 with TRBJ1-2, with TRBD1 as a possible D gene (5 bases). Germline V CDR1 and CDR2: LGHNA, YSLEER. Between the trimmed V and J ends, which lost 0 bases and 8 bases, there was a span of 19 bases. The CDR3 has 16 residues.

V usage is TRBV6-5 and J usage is TRBJ2-3; 7 positions match TRBD2. Germline V lookup: CDR1 MNHEY, CDR2 SVGAGI. The CDR3 runs to 17 residues. V shed 3 bases and J 1 base; nucleotides not matched to a gene: 10. CDR3 DNA: TGTGCCAGCAGTTATTGGGGGGGGTGGAGGGGCACAGATACGCAGTATTTT. Translating it yields CASSYWGGWRGTDTQYF.

The chain has TRBV9 and TRBJ2-1; 7 nucleotides align to TRBD2. CDR3 length: 17 residues. After removal of 0 bases from V and 0 bases from J, the junction contained 6 bases not matched to a gene. Germline V CDR1 and CDR2: SGDLS, YYNGEE. DNA of the CDR3: TGTGCCAGCAGCGTAGCTAGAGGCGGGAGCTCCTACAATGAGCAGTTCTTC. Its translation is CASSVARGGSSYNEQFF. The full variable domain, completed using reference TRBV9 and TRBJ2-1, is DSGVTQTPKHLITATGQRVTLRCSPRSGDLSVYWYQQSLDQGLQFLIQYYNGEERAKGNILERFSAQQFPDLHSELNLSSLELGDSALYFCASSVARGGSSYNEQFFGPGTRLTVL.

There are many counts of this clonotype. The chain employs TRBV20-1 and TRBJ2-1, with D perhaps TRBD1 (5 bases). Trimming left V 1 base short and J 8 bases short, with 12 bases between. The CDR3 is 13 amino acids. Germline lookup yields CDR1 DFQATT and CDR2 SNEGSKA (reference sequence). For the CDR3, the DNA is TGCAGTGCTAGAGCAGGGCTAAGAGATGAGCAGTTCTTC. Amino acid sequence: CSARAGLRDEQFF.

The chain carries TRBV18 and TRBJ1-1; TRBD1 is a possible D gene (6 bases). This CDR3 has 18 residues. V lost 1 base and J lost 1, with 19 bases in between. CDR1 and CDR2 from the germline V gene are KGHSH and LQKENI. Here the CDR3 DNA reads TGTGCCAGCTCACCACGGAGGGACACCCCCCTCGGGAACACTGAAGCTTTCTTT. Translated, it gives CASSPRRDTPLGNTEAFF.

This clonotype was detected ten times or more. As DNA, the CDR3 is TGTGCCATCAGTGGAGGGGCGGGCCAGGGGCCCGGGGAGCTGTTTTTT. As protein: CAISGGAGQGPGELFF. The chain uses TRBV10-3 and TRBJ2-2, with D possibly TRBD1 on 6 matching bases. V was cut by 4 bases and J by 6 bases, with 18 bases left in between. From germline, CDR1 is ENHRY and CDR2 SYGVKD. The CDR3 loop spans 16 amino acids.

This clonotype was recorded many times. J is TRBJ2-7 and V is TRBV5-1, with a weak D call TRBD1 (5 bases). CDR3 length equals 14 residues. CDR1 is SGHRS, CDR2 YFSETQ, per germline. V was trimmed by 3 bases and J by 5 bases, leaving 15 bases between them. Here the CDR3 DNA reads TGCGCCAGCAGCTCCCGGACAATGAGGAACGAGCAGTACTTC. It is translated as CASSSRTMRNEQYF. Filled out from reference TRBV5-1 and TRBJ2-7, the complete variable domain reads KAGVTQTPRYLIKTRGQQVTLSCSPISGHRSVSWYQQTPGQGLQFLFEYFSETQRNKGNFPGRFSGRQFSNSRSEMNVSTLELGDSALYLCASSSRTMRNEQYFGPGTRLTVT.

The sample holds many counts of this clonotype. V usage is TRBV6-2 or TRBV6-3 and J usage is TRBJ2-1; D possibly corresponds to TRBD2 (6 bases). Trimming removed 1 base at V and 3 bases at J, with 10 bases between. Germline V lookup: CDR1 MNHEY, CDR2 SVGEGT. CDR3 length equals 15 residues. The DNA for the CDR3 is TGTGCCAGCAGTTACTACGGGACTGGCTACAATGAGCAGTTCTTC. This sequence encodes CASSYYGTGYNEQFF.

This clonotype came up a few times. The chain has TRBV19 and TRBJ2-2, with 11 bases identical to TRBD2. Germline V gene lookup returns CDR1 LNHDA and CDR2 SQIVND (reference sequence). Trimming at V came to 7 bases and at J to 9 bases, leaving 16 bases not matched to a gene. The CDR3 is 17 amino acids. This chain's CDR3 is CASTPRGSGRANRELFF. The CDR3 bases are TGTGCCAGTACCCCCAGGGGTAGCGGGAGGGCCAATCGGGAGCTGTTTTTT. The entire variable domain, with the rest obtained from reference TRBV19 and TRBJ2-2, is as follows: DGGITQSPKYLFRKEGQNVTLSCEQNLNHDAMYWYRQDPGQGLRLIYYSQIVNDFQKGDIAEGYSVSREKKESFPLTVTSAQKNPTAFYLCASTPRGSGRANRELFFGEGSRLTVL.

This clonotype occurred many times. CDR3 sequence: CASSRWGQETQYF. CDR3 sequence (DNA): TGTGCCAGCAGCCGGTGGGGCCAAGAGACCCAGTACTTC. V is TRBV3-1 and J is TRBJ2-5; no definite D call. The CDR3 extends over 13 amino acids. Germline values: CDR1 LGHDT, CDR2 YNNKEL (reference sequence). Trimming left V 4 bases short and J 1 base short, with 7 bases between.

This clonotype has ten or more counts. The chain combines TRBV7-9 with TRBJ1-1; D uncertain. V was shortened by 1 base and J by 1 base, with 10 bases between the two germline ends. CDR1 is SEHNR and CDR2 is FQNEAQ in the germline V gene (reference sequence). There are 15 residues in the CDR3. CDR3: CASSLVSTGNTEAFF. DNA for the CDR3: TGTGCCAGCAGCTTAGTATCAACGGGGAACACTGAAGCTTTCTTT.

At least ten counts were recorded for this clonotype. The V and J genes are TRBV10-3 and TRBJ2-1; D not resolved. Trimming removed 8 bases at V and 0 bases at J, with 5 bases between. Germline V lookup: CDR1 ENHRY, CDR2 SYGVKD. The CDR3 is 12 amino acids. CDR3 loop: CAIRSSYNEQFF. The CDR3 DNA is TGTGCCATCCGTAGCTCCTACAATGAGCAGTTCTTC.